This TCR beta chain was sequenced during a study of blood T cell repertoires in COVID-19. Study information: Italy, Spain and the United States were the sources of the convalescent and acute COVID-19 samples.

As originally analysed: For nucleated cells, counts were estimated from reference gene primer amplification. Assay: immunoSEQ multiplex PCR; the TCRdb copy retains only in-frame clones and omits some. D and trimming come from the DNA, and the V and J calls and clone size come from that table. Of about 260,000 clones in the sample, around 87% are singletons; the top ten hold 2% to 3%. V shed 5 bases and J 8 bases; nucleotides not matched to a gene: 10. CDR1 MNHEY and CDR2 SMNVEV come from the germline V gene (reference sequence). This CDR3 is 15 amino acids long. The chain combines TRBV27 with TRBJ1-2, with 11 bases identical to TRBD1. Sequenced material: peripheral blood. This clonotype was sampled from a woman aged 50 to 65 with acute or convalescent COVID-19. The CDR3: CASSPLGQGAPGYTF. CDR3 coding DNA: TGTGCCAGCAGTCCCCTCGGACAGGGGGCGCCGGGCTACACCTTC.